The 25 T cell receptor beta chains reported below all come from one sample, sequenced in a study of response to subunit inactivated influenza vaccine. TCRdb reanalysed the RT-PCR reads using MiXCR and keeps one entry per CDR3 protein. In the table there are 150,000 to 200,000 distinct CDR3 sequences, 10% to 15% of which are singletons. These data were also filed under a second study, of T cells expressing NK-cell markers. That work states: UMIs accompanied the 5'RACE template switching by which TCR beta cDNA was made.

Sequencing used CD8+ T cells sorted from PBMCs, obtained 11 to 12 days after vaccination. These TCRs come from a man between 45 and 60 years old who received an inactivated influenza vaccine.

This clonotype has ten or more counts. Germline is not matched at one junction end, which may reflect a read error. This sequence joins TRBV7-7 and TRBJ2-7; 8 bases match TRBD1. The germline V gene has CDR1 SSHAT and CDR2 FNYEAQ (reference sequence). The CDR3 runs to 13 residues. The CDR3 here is CASSEGQGLKQYF. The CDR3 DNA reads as TGTGCTAGCAGCGAAGGACAGGGTTTAAAGCAGTACTTC.

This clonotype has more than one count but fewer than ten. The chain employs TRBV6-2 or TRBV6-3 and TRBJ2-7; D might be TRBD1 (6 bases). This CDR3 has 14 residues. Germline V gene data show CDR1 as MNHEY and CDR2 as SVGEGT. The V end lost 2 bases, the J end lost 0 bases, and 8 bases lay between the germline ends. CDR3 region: CASSYTQGSYEQYF. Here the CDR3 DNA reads TGTGCCAGCAGTTACACACAGGGCTCCTACGAGCAGTACTTC.

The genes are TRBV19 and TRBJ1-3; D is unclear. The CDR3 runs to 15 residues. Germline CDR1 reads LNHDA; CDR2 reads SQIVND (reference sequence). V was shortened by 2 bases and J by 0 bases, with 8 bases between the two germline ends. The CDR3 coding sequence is TGTGCCAGTAGTATATCTGGCAACTCTGGAAACACCATATATTTT. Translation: CASSISGNSGNTIYF.

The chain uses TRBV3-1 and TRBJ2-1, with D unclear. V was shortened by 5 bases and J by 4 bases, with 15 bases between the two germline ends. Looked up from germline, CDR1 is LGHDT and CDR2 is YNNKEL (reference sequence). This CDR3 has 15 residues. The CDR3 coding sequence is TGTGCCAGCAGCACCGTTCTTTTGGGGTACAATGAGCAGTTCTTC. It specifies CASSTVLLGYNEQFF.

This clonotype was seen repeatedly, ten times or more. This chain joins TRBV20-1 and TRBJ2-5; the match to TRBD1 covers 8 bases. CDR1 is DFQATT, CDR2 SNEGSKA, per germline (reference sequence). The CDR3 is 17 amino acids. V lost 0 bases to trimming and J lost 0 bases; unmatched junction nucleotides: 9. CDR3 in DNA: TGCAGTGCTAGAGATCTGGCAGGGGGCGAAAACCAAGAGACCCAGTACTTC. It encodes CSARDLAGGENQETQYF.

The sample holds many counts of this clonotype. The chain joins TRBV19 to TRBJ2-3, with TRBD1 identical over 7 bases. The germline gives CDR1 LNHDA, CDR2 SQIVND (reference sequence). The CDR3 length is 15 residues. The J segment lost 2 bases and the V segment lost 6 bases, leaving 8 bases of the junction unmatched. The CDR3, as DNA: TGTGCCAGTAGCCATCGGGACAGACCCACAGATACGCAGTATTTT. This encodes CASSHRDRPTDTQYF. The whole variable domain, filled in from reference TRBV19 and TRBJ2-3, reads DGGITQSPKYLFRKEGQNVTLSCEQNLNHDAMYWYRQDPGQGLRLIYYSQIVNDFQKGDIAEGYSVSREKKESFPLTVTSAQKNPTAFYLCASSHRDRPTDTQYFGPGTRLTVL.

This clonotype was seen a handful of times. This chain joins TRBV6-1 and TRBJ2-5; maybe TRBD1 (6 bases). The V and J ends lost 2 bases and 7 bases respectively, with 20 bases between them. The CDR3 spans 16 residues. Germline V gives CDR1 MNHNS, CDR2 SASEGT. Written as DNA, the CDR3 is TGTGCCAGCAGTGAATTCCAGGGGAGCGGAAGATCGACCCAGTACTTC. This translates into CASSEFQGSGRSTQYF.

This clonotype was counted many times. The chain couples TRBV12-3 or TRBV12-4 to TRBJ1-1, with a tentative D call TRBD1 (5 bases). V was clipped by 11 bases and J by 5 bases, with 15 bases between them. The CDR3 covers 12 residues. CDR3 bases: TGTGCCGGAGGGGTTTCGCGGACTGAAGCTTTCTTT. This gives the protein CAGGVSRTEAFF.

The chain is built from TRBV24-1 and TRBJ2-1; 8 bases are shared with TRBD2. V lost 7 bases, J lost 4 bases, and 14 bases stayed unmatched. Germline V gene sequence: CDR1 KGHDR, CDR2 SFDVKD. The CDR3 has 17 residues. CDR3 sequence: CATSRGVGSGMYNEQFF. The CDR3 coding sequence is TGTGCCACCAGCCGTGGAGTGGGTAGCGGGATGTACAATGAGCAGTTCTTC.

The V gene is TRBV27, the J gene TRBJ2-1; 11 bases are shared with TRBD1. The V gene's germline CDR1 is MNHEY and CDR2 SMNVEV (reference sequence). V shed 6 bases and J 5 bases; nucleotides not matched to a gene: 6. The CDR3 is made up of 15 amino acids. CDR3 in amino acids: CASSRGQGADNEQFF. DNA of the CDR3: TGTGCCAGCAGCCGCGGACAGGGGGCAGACAATGAGCAGTTCTTC.

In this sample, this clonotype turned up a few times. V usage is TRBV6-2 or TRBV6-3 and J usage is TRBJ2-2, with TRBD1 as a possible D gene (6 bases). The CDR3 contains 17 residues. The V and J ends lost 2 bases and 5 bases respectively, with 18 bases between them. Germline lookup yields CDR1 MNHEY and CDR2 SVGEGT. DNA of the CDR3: TGTGCCAGCAGTTACCCCGACAGGTACCCGAGGACCGGGGAGCTGTTTTTT. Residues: CASSYPDRYPRTGELFF.

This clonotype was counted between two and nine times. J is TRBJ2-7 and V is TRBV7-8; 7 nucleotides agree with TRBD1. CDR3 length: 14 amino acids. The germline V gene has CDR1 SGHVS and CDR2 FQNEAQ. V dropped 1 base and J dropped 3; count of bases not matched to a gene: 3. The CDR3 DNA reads TGTGCCAGCAGCTTAGTTGGGACAGACTACGAGCAGTACTTC. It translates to CASSLVGTDYEQYF.

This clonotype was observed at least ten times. CDR3 bases: TGTGCCAGCAGCCCCGAACCGTTGTCTTCCTCCTACGAGCAGTACTTC. Protein: CASSPEPLSSSYEQYF. V and J are TRBV7-9 and TRBJ2-7; D call uncertain. Germline V lookup: CDR1 SEHNR, CDR2 FQNEAQ (reference sequence). CDR3 length: 16 residues. The V gene lost 5 bases and the J gene lost 0 bases, with 17 bases spanning the gap.

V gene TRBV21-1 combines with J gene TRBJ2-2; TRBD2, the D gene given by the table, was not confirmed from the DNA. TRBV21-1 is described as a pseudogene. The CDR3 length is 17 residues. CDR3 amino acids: CASSRICRERDTGELFF. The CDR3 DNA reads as TGTGCCAGCAGCAGAATTTGTCGGGAGAGAGACACCGGGGAGCTGTTTTTT.

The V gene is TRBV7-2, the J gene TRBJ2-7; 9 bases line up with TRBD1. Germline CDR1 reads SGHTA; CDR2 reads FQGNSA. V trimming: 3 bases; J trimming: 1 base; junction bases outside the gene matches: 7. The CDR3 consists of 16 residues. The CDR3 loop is CASSFSGTGLSYEQYF. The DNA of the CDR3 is TGTGCCAGCAGCTTCTCCGGGACAGGGTTATCCTACGAGCAGTACTTC.

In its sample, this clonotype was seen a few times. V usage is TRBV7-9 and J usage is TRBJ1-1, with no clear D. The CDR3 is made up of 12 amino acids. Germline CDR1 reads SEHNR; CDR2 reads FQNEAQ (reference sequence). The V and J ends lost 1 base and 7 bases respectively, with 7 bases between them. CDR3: CASSLVYSEAFF. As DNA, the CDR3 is TGTGCCAGCAGCTTAGTTTATAGTGAAGCTTTCTTT.

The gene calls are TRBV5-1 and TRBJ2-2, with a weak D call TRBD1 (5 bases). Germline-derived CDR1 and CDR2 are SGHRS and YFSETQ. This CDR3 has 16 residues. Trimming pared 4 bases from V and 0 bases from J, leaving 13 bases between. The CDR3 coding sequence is TGCGCCAGCAGCCACTTGAAGGGGCCGAACACCGGGGAGCTGTTTTTT. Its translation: CASSHLKGPNTGELFF.

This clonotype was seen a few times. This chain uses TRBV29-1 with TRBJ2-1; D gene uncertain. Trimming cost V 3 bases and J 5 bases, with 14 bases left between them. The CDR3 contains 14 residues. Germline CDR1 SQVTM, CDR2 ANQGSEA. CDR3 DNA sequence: TGCAGCGTTGACTACCGACGGATTAACAATGAGCAGTTCTTC. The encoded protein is CSVDYRRINNEQFF.

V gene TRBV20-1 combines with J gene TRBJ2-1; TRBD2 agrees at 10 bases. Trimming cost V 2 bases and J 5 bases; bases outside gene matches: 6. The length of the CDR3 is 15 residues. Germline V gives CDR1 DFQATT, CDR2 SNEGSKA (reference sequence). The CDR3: CSARSVLAGNNEQFF. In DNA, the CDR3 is TGCAGTGCTAGATCCGTACTAGCGGGGAACAATGAGCAGTTCTTC.

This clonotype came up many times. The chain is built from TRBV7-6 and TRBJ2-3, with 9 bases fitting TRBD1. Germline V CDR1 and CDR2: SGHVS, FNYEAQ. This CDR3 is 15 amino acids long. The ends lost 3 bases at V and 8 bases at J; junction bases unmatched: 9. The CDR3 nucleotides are TGTGCCAGCAGCTTGAGTACAGGGGGCGGAGGTACGCAGTATTTT. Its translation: CASSLSTGGGGTQYF.

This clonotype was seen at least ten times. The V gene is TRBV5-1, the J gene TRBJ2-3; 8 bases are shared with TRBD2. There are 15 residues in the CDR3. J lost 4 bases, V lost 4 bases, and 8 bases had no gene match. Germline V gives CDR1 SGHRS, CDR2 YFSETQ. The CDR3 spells CASSPGTSGSDTQYF. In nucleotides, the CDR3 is TGCGCCAGCAGCCCCGGGACTAGTGGCTCAGATACGCAGTATTTT.

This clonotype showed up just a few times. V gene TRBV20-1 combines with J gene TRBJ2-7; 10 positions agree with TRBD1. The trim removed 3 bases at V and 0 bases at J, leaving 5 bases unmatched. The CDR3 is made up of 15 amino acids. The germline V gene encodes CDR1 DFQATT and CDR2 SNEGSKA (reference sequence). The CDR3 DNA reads TGCAGTGCTAGCCGAGGGACAGGGGTCTCCTACGAGCAGTACTTC. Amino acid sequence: CSASRGTGVSYEQYF.

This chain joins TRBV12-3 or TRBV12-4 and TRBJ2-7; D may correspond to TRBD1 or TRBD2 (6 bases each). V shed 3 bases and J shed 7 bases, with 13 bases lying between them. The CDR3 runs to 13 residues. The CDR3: CASSFGGGIEQYF. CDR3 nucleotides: TGTGCCAGCAGTTTCGGAGGGGGAATTGAGCAGTACTTC.

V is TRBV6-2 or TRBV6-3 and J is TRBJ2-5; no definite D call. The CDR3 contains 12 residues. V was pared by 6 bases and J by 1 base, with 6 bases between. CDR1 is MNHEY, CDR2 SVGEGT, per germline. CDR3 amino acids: CASSRGQETQYF. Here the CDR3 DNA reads TGTGCCAGCAGCCGCGGCCAAGAGACCCAGTACTTC.

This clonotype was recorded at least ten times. CDR3 protein: CASSLLFGGELFF. The CDR3 coding sequence is TGTGCCAGCAGCTTATTGTTTGGCGGGGAGCTGTTTTTT. This chain connects TRBV11-2 to TRBJ2-2; D gene unclear. This CDR3 is built from 13 residues. The V gene's germline CDR1 is SGHAT and CDR2 FQNNGV. The V end lost 2 bases, the J end lost 7 bases, and 8 bases lay between the germline ends.